The source of this T cell receptor (beta chain) is a study of cytomegalovirus exposure and HLA in healthy donors. Study in general: A prior study identified 110 million or so unique TCR beta sequences from 200 million or so T cells. Points from the study as a whole: A later look showed TCR association rates differing by HLA locus, highest for DRB1 and lowest for HLA-C.

A note on this clone: Its cognate antigen is unknown.

This CDR3 has 16 residues. Germline V gene sequence: CDR1 MGHRA, CDR2 YSYEKL. V was cut by 2 bases and J by 4 bases, with 15 bases left in between. The study sampled nominally healthy donors, though unrecorded immune exposures were likely. 13 Jbeta primers and 60 Vbeta primers were used for the PCR. Sequencing was performed with immunoSEQ multiplex PCR; in TCRdb, only in-frame clones are kept and a portion is missing. This table has about 170,000 clones, more than 75% appearing once. Sequenced: PBMCs. The sequence derives from a man aged 30 to 39 in good health and CMV-seropositive. The chain carries TRBV4-1 and TRBJ1-3, with D possibly being TRBD1 (5 bases). CDR3 bases: TGCGCCAGCAGCCAACCCGCCGGGGGACGAGGAAACACCATATATTTT. Its translation is CASSQPAGGRGNTIYF.